The source of this T cell receptor (beta chain) is a study of shared clonotypes between healthy human individuals. Study background: Three plates each covered CD4 naive and memory; CD8 naive two, CD8 memory one.

Each sorted subset replicate got 200 ng genomic DNA, roughly 30,000 genomes. Repertoires were generated with immunoSEQ multiplex PCR, while TCRdb's copy carries only in-frame clones and drops some. The sample has 2.3 million or so clones; just over 90% are singletons. Concerning this clone itself: Its antigen is unknown.

The CDR3 spans 15 residues. Per the germline V gene, CDR1 is KGHSH and CDR2 is LQKENI. The ends were cut back, 3 bases at V and 5 bases at J, with 13 bases in the middle. Findings and caveats of the study: Generation probabilities of non-shared clonotypes were lower (relative to those shared by all four donors). The small donor group covered limited genetic and exposure diversity.

This TCR was recovered from a man aged 18 to 29 in good health. Some clones in this sample may be carry-over from other donors' samples. V and J are TRBV18 and TRBJ1-4; D gene ambiguous. The sample consisted of naive CD4+ T cells from PBMCs. Subset described: CD45RA+ positively selected. CDR3 loop: CASSPGSTENEKLFF. The CDR3 DNA reads TGTGCCAGCTCACCCGGATCGACGGAGAATGAAAAACTGTTTTTT. Based on the CDR3 plus reference TRBV18 and TRBJ1-4, the full variable domain is NAGVMQNPRHLVRRRGQEARLRCSPMKGHSHVYWYRQLPEEGLKFMVYLQKENIIDESGMPKERFSAEFPKEGPSILRIQQVVRGDSAAYFCASSPGSTENEKLFFGSGTQLSVL.